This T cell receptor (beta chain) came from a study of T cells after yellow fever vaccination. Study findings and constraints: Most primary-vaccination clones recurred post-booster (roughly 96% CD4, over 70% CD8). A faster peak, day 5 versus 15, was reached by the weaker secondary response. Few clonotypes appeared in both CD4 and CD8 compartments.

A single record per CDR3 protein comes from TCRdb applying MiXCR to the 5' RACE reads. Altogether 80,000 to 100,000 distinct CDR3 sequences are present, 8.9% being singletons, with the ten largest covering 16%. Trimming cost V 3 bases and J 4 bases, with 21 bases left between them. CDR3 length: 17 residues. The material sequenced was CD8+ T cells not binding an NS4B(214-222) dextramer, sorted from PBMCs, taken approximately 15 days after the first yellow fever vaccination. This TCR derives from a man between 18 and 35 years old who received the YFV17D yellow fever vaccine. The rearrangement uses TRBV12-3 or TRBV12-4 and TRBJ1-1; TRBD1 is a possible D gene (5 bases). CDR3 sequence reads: CASSFRESRDFATEAFF. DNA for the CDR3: TGTGCCAGCAGTTTTCGCGAAAGCAGGGATTTTGCCACTGAAGCTTTCTTT.